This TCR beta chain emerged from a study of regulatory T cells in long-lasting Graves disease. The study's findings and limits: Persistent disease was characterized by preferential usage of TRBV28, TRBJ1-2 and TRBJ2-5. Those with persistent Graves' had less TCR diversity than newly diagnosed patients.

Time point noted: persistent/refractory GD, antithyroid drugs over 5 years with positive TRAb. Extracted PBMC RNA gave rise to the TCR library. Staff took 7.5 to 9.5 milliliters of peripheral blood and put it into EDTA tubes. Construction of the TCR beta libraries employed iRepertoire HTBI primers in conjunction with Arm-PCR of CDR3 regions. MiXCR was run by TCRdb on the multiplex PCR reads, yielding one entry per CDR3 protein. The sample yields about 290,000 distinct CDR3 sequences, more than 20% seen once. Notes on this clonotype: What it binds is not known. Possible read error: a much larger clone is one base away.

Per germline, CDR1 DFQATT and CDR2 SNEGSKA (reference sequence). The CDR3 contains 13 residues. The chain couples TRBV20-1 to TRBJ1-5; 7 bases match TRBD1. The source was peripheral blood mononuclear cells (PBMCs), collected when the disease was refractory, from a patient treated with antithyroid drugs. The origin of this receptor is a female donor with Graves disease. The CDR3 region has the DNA TGCAGTGCCACGGGACAGCCCAATCAGCCCCGGCATTTT. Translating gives CSATGQPNQPRHF.